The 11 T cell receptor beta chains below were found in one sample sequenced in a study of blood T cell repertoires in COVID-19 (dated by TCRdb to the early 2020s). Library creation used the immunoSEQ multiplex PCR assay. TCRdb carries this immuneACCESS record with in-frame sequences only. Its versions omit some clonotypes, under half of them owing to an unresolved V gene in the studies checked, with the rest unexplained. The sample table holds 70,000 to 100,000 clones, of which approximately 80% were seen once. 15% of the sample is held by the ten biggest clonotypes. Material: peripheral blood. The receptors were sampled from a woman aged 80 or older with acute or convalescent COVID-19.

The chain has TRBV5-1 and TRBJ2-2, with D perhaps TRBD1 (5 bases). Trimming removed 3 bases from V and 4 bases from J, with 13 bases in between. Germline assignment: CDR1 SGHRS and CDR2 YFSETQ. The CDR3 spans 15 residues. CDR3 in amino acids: CASSSDSLRTGELFF. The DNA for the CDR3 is TGCGCCAGCAGCTCCGACAGCTTACGCACCGGGGAGCTGTTTTTT.

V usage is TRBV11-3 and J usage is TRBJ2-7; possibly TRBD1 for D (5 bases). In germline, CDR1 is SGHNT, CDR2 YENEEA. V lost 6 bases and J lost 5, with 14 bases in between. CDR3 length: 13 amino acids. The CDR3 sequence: CASSWGPTDEQYF. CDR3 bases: TGTGCCAGCAGTTGGGGCCCCACCGACGAGCAGTACTTC. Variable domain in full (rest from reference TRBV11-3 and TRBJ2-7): EAGVVQSPRYKIIEKKQPVAFWCNPISGHNTLYWYLQNLGQGPELLIRYENEEAVDDSQLPKDRFSAERLKGVDSTLKIQPAELGDSAVYLCASSWGPTDEQYFGPGTRLTVT.

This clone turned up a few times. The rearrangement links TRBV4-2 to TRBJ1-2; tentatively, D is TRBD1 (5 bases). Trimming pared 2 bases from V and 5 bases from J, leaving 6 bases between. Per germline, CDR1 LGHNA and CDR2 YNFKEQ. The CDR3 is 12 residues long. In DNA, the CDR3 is TGTGCCAGCAGCCAACCAGGGTATGGCTACACCTTC. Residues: CASSQPGYGYTF.

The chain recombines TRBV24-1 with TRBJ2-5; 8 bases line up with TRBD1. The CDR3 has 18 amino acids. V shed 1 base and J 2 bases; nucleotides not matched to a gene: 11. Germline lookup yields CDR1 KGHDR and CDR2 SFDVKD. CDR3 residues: CATSDLGQGAVLQETQYF. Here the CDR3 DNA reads TGTGCCACCAGTGATTTAGGGCAGGGGGCCGTGCTACAAGAGACCCAGTACTTC.

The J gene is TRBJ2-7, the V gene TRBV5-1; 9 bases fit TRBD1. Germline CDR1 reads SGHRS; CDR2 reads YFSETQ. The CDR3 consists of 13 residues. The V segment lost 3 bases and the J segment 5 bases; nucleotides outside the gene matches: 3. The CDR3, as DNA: TGCGCCAGCAGCTACAGGGGGCGCCACGAGCAGTACTTC. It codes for CASSYRGRHEQYF.

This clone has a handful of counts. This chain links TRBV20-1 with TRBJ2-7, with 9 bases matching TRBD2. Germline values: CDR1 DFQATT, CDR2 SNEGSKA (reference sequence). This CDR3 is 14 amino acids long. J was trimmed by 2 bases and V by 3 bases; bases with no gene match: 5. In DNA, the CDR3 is TGCAGTGCTAGTTCTAGCGGGGATACCTACGAGCAGTACTTC. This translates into CSASSSGDTYEQYF.

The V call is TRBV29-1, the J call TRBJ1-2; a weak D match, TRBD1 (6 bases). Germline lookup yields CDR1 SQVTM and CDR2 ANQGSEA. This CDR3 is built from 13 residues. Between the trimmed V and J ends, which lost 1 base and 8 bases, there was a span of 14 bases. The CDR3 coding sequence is TGCAGCGTTGAAGTAGGGGGGGCCGGAGGCTACACCTTC. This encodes CSVEVGGAGGYTF.

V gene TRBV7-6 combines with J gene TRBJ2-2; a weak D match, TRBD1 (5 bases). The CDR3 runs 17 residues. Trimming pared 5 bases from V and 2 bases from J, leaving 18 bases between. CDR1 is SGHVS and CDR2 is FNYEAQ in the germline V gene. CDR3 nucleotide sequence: TGTGCCAGCAGCCCCTTCTTGGACACCTTCAACACCGGGGAGCTGTTTTTT. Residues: CASSPFLDTFNTGELFF.

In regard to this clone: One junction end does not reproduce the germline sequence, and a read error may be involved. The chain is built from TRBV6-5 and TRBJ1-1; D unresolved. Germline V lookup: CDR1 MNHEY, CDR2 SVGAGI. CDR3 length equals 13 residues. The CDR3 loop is CACRHYPPPEAFF. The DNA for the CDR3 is TGTGCCTGCAGACACTACCCTCCCCCAGAAGCTTTCTTT.

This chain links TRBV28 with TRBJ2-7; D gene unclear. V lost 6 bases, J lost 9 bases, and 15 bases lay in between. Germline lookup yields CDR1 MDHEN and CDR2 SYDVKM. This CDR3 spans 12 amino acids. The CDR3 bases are TGTGCCAGCAGAACCTCCCCCCAGTGGCAGTACTTC. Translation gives CASRTSPQWQYF.

The CDR3 DNA follows: TGTGCCAGCAGTACAGACCGGGACAGACTTCAAACTTTCTTT. Translated, it gives CASSTDRDRLQTFF. The V gene is TRBV6-5, the J gene TRBJ1-1, with 7 bases matching TRBD1. J lost 12 bases, V lost 5 bases, and 15 bases had no gene match. Germline-derived CDR1 and CDR2 are MNHEY and SVGAGI. The CDR3 runs 14 residues.